The entry that follows covers one T cell receptor (beta chain) sequence. Its target antigen remains unknown. Nothing much larger sits one base from this clone, and base qualities are not available. These data belong to a study of T cell repertoires in cytomegalovirus infection (dated by TCRdb to 2018 to 2020). The study in broad terms: Because public TCR beta signatures pointed to carriage of CMV infection together with the matching HLA type, the HLA type of each donor mattered for the analysis. Broader findings and caveats from the paper: In both this cohort and an independent roughly 350-donor cohort, the cumulative frequency of public TCR beta family members distinguished carriers of CMV infection plus the relevant HLA type. The ex vivo response was dominated by HLA-C-restricted CMV-specific TCR beta clonotypes, which also provided the single most frequent clonotype in two of eight donors.

Its CDR3 holds 15 amino acids, cysteine through phenylalanine. The only DNA kept is the CDR3, 45 bases in frame from the first base. Reading the germline V gene gives CDR1 MNHEY and CDR2 SVGEGT. The junction carries 17 bases between V and J, which are trimmed by 5 bases and 6 bases respectively. These reads were obtained on an Illumina HiSeq 1500. Using fastp trimming at Q25 and MiXCR clonotype assembly, TCRdb reanalyzed the public sequencing data and kept in-frame beta chains. Each entry is one CDR3 protein sequence, shown with its most common DNA and genes. This sample has roughly 630,000 distinct CDR3 sequences in its table, and 20% to 30% of those were observed once. 6.5% to 10% of the sample is taken by the ten largest.

The TCR originated in a human donor in good health (CMV status not recorded). Some clones in this sample may be carry-over from other donors' samples. The specimen was CD8+ T cells from PBMCs. The receptor chain draws on TRBV6-2 or TRBV6-3 and TRBJ1-5; no confident D gene assignment can be made. The nucleotide sequence reads TGTGCCAGCAGTCAACTCGACGGGATGGGTCAGCCCCAGCATTTT. Its protein reads: CASSQLDGMGQPQHF.